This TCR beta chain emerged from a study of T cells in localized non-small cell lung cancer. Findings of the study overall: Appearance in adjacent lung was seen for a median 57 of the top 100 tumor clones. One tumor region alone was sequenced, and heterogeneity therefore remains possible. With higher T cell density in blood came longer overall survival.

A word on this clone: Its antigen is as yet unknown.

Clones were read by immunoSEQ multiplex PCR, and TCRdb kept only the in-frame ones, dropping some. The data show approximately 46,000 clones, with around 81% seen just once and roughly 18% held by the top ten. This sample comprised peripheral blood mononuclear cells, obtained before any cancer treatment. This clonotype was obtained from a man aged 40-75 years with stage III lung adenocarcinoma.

The CDR3 nucleotides are TGTGCCAGCAGCTTGGGACAGGGAAGCAATCAGCCCCAGCATTTT. This sequence encodes CASSLGQGSNQPQHF. This chain joins TRBV5-4 and TRBJ1-5, with 7 bases matching TRBD1. Germline V gene lookup returns CDR1 SGHNT and CDR2 YYREEE (reference sequence). CDR3 size: 15 residues. The V gene end was trimmed by 0 bases and the J gene end by 1 base; junction bases not matched to a gene: 1.